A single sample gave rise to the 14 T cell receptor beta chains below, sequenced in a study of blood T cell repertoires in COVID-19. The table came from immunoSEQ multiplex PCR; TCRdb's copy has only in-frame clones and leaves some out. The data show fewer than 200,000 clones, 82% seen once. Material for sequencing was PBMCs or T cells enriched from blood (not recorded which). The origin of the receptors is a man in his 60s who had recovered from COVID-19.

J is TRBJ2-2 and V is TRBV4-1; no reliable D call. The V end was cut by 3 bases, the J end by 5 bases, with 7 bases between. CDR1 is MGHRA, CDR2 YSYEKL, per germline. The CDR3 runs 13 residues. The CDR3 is CASSQTNTGELFF. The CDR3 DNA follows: TGCGCCAGCAGCCAGACAAATACCGGGGAGCTGTTTTTT.

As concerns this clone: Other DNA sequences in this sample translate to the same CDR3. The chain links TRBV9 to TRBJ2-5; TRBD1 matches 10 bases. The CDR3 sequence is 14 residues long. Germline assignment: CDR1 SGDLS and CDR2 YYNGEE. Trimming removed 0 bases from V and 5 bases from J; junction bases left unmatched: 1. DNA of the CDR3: TGTGCCAGCAGCGTAGGGGGACAGGGGGAGACCCAGTACTTC. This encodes CASSVGGQGETQYF.

CDR3 residues: CATSRDFLLNTEAFF. The CDR3 DNA follows: TGTGCCACCAGCAGAGATTTCCTCCTGAACACTGAAGCTTTCTTT. V usage is TRBV15 and J usage is TRBJ1-1; D uncertain. CDR3 length: 15 residues. CDR1 is LNHNV, CDR2 YYDKDF, per germline (reference sequence). The V gene lost 0 bases and the J gene lost 0 bases, with 8 bases spanning the gap.

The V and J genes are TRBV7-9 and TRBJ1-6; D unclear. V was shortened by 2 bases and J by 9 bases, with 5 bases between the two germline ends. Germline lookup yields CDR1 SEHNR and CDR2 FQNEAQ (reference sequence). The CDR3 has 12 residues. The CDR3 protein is CASSLTPSPLHF. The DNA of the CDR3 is TGTGCCAGCAGCTTAACTCCTTCACCCCTCCACTTT.

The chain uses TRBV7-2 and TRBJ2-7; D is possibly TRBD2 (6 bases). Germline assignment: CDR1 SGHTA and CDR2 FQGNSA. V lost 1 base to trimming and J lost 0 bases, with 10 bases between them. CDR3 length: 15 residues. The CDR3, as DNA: TGTGCCAGCAGCTTAGAACTAGCCCTCTCCTACGAGCAGTACTTC. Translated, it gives CASSLELALSYEQYF.

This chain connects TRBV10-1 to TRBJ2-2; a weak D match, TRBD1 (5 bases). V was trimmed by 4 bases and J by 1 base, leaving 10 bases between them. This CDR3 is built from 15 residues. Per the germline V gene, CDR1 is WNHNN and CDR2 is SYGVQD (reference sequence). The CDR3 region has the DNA TGCGCCAGCAGTGGTCAGGGCGGGAACACCGGGGAGCTGTTTTTT. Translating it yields CASSGQGGNTGELFF.

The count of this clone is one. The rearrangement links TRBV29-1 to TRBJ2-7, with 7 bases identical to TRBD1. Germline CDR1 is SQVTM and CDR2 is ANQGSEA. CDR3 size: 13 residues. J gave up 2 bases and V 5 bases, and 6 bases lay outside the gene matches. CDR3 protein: CSVRDSRTYEQYF. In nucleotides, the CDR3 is TGCAGCGTTCGGGACAGCCGAACCTACGAGCAGTACTTC.

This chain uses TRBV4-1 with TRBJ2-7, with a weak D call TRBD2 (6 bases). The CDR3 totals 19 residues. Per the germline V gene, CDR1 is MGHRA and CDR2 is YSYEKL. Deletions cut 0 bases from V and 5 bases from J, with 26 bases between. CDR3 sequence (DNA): TGCGCCAGCAGCCAAGATCCCCCGACTAGTCGAGGAATCGGGAACGAGCAGTACTTC. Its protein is CASSQDPPTSRGIGNEQYF.

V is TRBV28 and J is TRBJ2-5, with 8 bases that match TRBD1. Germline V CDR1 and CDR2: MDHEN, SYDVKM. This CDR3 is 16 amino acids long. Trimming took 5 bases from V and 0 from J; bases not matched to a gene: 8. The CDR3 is CASSPRQGPNQETQYF. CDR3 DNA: TGTGCCAGCAGTCCTAGACAGGGGCCTAACCAAGAGACCCAGTACTTC.

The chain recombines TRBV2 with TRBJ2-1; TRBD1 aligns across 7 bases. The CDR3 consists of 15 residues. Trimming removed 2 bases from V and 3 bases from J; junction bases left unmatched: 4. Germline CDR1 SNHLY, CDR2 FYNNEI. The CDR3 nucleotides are TGTGCCAGCAGTGAATCAGGGGGTGACTACAATGAGCAGTTCTTC. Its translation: CASSESGGDYNEQFF.

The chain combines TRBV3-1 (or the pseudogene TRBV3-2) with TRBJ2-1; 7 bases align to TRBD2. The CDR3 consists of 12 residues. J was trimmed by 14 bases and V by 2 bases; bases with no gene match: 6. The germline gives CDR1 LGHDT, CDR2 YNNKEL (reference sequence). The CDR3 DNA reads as TGTGCCAGCAGCCAACTCAGCGGGGTAGAGTTCTTC. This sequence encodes CASSQLSGVEFF.

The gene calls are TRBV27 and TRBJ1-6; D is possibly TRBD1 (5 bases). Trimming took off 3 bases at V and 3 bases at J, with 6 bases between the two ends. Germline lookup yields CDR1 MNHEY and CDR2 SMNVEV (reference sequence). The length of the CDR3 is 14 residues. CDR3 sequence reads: CASSFQGYNSPLHF. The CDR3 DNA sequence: TGTGCCAGCAGTTTTCAGGGCTATAATTCACCCCTCCACTTT.

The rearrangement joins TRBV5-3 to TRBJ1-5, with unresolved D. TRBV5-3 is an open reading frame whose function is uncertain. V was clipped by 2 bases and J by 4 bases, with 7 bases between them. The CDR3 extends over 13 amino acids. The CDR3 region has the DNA TGTGCCAGAAGCTTTCGTAGAAATCAGCCCCAGCATTTT. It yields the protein CARSFRRNQPQHF.

Here the CDR3 DNA reads TGTGCCAGCAGTCTAAGCGGGAAATACTACAATGAGCAGTTCTTC. This codes for CASSLSGKYYNEQFF. The V call is TRBV28, the J call TRBJ2-1; 7 nucleotides line up with TRBD2. The V gene end was trimmed by 5 bases and the J gene end by 3 bases; junction bases not matched to a gene: 7. Germline values: CDR1 MDHEN, CDR2 SYDVKM. The length of the CDR3 is 15 residues.